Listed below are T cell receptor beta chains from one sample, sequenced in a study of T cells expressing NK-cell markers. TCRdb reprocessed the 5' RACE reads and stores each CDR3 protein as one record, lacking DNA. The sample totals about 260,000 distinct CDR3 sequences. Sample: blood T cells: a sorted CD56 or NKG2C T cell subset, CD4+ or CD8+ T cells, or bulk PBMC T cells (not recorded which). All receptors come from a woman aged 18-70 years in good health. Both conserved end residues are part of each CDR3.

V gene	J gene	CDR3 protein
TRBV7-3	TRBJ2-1	CASSFRHSPRDNEQFF
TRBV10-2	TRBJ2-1	CASFALSSYNEQFF
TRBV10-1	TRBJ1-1	CASSETQAGTEAFF
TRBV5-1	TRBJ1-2	CASSLEPLADGYTF
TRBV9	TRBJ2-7	CASSVATYSEQYF
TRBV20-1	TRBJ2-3	CSALGGSTDTQYF
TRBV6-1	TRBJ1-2	CASSRGQGAGYGYTF
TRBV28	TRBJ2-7	CASSSQSQPHLKSSYEQYF
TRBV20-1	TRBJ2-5	CSATGTSETQYF
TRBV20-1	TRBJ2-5	CSGVISGTHVETQYF
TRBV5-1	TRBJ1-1	CASRGGGNTEAFF
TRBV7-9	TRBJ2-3	CASSSLPPLTDTQYF
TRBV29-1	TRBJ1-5	CSVYADIPNQPQHF
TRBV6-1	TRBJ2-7	CASSRTVSGYEQYF
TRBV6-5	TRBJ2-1	CASSSPRRGPGNEQFF
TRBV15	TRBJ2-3	CATSRDGLAGGRDTQYF
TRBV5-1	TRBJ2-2	CASSLVAALGELFF
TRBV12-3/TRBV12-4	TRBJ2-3	CASSLGQTSTDTQYF
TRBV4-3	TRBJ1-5	CASSQGGDSNQPQHF
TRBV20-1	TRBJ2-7	CSAGGGAYEQYF
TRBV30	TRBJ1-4	CAGDRAGDEKLFF
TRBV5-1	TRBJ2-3	CASTPMAGVDTQYF
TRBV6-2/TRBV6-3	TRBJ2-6	CASSSLQTSGAGANVLTF
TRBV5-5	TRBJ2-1	CASSLAIASSYNEQFF
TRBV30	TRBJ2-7	CAWRATGTEQYF
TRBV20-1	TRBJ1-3	CSAREDRSGNTIYF
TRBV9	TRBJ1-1	CASSVELNTEAFF
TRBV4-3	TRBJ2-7	CASSQDRDRVYEQYF
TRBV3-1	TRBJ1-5	CASSQGGPNQPQHF
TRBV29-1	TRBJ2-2	CSVWATGRDTGELFF
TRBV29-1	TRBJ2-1	CSVDVRDEDNEQFF
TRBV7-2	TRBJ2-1	CASSLALGAGSYNEQFF
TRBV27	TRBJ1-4	CASSLGGTGEKLFF
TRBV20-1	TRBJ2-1	CSAVVGRGYNNEQFF
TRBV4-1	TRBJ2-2	CASSRQPYTGELFF
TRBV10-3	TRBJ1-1	CAISEETEAFF
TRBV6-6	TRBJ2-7	CASSSAGSAEQYF
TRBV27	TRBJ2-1	CASRPGLAARSYNEQFF
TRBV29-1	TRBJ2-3	CSATSASDTQYF
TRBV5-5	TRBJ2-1	CASSLVLAGSNEQFF
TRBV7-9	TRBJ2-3	CASQLAGGGTDTQYF
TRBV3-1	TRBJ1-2	CASRPRGRQYDGYTF
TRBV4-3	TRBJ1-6	CASSQVQGDSPLHF
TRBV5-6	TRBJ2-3	CASSSNNGVDTQYF
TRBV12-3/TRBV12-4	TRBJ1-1	CASRPGTGNTEAFF
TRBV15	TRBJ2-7	CATSRDRGGTAQEQYF